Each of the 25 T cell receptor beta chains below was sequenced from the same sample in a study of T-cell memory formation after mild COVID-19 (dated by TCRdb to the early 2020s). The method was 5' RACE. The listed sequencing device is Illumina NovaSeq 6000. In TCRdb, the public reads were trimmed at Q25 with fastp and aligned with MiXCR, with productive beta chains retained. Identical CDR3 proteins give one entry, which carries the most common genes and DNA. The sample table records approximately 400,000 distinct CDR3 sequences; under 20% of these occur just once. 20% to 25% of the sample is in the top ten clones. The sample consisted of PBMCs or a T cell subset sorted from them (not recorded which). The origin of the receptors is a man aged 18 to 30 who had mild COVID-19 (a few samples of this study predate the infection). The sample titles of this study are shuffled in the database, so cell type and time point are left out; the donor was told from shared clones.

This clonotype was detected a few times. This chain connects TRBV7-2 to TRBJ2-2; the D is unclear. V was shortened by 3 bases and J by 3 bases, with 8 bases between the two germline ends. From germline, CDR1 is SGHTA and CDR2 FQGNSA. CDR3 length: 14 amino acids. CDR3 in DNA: TGTGCCAGCAGCTTTGGCTGGGACACCGGGGAGCTGTTTTTT. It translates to CASSFGWDTGELFF.

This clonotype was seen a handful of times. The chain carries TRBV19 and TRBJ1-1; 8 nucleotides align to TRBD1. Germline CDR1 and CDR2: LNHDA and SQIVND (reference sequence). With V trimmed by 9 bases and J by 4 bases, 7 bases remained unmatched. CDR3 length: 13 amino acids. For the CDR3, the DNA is TGTGCCAGCGGACAGGGTGCCGTCACTGAAGCTTTCTTT. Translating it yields CASGQGAVTEAFF. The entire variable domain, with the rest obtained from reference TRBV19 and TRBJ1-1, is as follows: DGGITQSPKYLFRKEGQNVTLSCEQNLNHDAMYWYRQDPGQGLRLIYYSQIVNDFQKGDIAEGYSVSREKKESFPLTVTSAQKNPTAFYLCASGQGAVTEAFFGQGTRLTVV.

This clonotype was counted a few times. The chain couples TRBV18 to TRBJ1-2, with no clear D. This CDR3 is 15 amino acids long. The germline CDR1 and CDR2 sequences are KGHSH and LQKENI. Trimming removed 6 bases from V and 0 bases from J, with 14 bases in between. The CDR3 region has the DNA TGTGCCAGCTCGCTACAGATGTTAGCTAACTATGGCTACACCTTC. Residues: CASSLQMLANYGYTF. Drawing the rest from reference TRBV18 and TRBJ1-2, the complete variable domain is NAGVMQNPRHLVRRRGQEARLRCSPMKGHSHVYWYRQLPEEGLKFMVYLQKENIIDESGMPKERFSAEFPKEGPSILRIQQVVRGDSAAYFCASSLQMLANYGYTFGSGTRLTVV.

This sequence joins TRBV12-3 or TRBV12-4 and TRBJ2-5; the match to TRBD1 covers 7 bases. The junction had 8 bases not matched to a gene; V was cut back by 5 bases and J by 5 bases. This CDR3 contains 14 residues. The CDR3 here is CASSLRTGWETQYF. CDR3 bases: TGTGCCAGCAGTCTCCGGACAGGCTGGGAGACCCAGTACTTC.

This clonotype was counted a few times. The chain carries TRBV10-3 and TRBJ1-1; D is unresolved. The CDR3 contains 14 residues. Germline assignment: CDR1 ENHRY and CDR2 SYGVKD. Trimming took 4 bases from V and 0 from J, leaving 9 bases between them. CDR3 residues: CAISVGGMNTEAFF. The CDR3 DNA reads TGTGCCATCAGTGTCGGCGGAATGAACACTGAAGCTTTCTTT.

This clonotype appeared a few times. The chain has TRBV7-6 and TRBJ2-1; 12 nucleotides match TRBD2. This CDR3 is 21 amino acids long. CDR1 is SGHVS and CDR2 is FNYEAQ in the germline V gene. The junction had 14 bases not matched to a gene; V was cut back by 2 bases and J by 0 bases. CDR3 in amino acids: CASSLTLTSGGMISSYNEQFF. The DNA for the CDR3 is TGTGCCAGCAGCTTAACTTTGACTAGCGGGGGAATGATCAGCTCCTACAATGAGCAGTTCTTC.

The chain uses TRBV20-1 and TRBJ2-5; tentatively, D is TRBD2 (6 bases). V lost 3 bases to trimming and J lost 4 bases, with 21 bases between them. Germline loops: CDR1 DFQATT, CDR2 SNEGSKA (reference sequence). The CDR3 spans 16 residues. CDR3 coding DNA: TGCAGTGCTAGCCCCCTTGCGGGGCTACGGACAGAGACCCAGTACTTC. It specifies CSASPLAGLRTETQYF.

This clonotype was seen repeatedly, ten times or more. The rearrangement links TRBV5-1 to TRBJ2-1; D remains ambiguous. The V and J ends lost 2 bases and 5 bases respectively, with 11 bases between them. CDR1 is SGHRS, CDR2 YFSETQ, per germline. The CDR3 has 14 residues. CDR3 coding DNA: TGCGCCAGCAGCTTCCCCACCGTCAACAATGAGCAGTTCTTC. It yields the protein CASSFPTVNNEQFF. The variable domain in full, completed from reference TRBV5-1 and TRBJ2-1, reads KAGVTQTPRYLIKTRGQQVTLSCSPISGHRSVSWYQQTPGQGLQFLFEYFSETQRNKGNFPGRFSGRQFSNSRSEMNVSTLELGDSALYLCASSFPTVNNEQFFGPGTRLTVL.

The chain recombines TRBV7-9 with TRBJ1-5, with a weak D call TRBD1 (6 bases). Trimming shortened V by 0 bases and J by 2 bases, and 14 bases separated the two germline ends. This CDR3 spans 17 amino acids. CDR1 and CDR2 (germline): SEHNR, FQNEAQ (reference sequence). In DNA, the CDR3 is TGTGCCAGCAGCTTAGCTAGTGGGGGCGGGGGCAATCAGCCCCAGCATTTT. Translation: CASSLASGGGGNQPQHF.

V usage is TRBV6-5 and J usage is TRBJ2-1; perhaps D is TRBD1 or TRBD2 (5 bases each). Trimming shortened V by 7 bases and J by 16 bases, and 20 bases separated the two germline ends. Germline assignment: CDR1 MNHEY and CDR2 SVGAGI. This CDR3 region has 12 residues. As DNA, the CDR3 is TGTGCCAGCATTGCCCCTTCGGGGACCCCCTTCTTC. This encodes CASIAPSGTPFF.

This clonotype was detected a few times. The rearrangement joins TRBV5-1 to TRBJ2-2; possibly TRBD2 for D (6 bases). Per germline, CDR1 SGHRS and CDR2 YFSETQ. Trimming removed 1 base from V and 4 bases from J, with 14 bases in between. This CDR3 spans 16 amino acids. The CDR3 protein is CASSLLASAGTGELFF. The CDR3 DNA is TGCGCCAGCAGCTTGCTTGCTAGCGCAGGCACCGGGGAGCTGTTTTTT.

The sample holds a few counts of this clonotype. The CDR3 nucleotides are TGTGCCAGCAGTTACTCGTCAGGTCCTATGAACACTGAAGCTTTCTTT. The encoded protein is CASSYSSGPMNTEAFF. This chain joins TRBV6-5 and TRBJ1-1; no definite D call. This CDR3 comprises 16 residues. V was pared by 0 bases and J by 0 bases, with 11 bases between. CDR1 is MNHEY, CDR2 SVGAGI, per germline.

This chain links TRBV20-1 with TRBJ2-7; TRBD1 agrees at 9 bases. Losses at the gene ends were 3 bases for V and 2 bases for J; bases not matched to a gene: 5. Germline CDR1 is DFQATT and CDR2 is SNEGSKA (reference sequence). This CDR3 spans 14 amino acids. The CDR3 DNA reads TGCAGTGCTAGGGGGGACAGGGCAACCTACGAGCAGTACGTC. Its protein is CSARGDRATYEQYV.

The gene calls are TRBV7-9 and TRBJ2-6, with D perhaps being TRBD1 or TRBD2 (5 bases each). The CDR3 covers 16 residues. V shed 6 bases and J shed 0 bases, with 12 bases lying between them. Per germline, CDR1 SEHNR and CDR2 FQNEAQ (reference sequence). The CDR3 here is CASRSGRLSGANVLTF. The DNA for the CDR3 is TGTGCCAGCAGGTCGGGACGGCTCTCTGGGGCCAACGTCCTGACTTTC.

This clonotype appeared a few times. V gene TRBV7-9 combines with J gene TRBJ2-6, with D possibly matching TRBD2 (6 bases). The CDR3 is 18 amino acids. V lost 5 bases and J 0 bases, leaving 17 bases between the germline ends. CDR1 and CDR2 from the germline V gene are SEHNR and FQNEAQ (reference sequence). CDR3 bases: TGTGCCAGCAGCCCTAGAGACGGAGGGATCTCTGGGGCCAACGTCCTGACTTTC. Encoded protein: CASSPRDGGISGANVLTF.

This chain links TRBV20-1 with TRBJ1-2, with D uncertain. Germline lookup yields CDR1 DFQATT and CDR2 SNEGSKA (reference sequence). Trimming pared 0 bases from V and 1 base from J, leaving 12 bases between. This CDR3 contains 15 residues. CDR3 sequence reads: CSARDWVARNYGYTF. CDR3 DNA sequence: TGCAGTGCTAGAGATTGGGTGGCCCGTAACTATGGCTACACCTTC.

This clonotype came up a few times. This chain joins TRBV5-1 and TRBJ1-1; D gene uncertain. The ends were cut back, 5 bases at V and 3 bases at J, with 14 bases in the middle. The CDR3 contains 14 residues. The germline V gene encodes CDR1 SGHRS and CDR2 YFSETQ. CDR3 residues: CASRRHEGYTEAFF. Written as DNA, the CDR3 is TGCGCCAGCAGACGTCATGAGGGCTACACTGAAGCTTTCTTT.

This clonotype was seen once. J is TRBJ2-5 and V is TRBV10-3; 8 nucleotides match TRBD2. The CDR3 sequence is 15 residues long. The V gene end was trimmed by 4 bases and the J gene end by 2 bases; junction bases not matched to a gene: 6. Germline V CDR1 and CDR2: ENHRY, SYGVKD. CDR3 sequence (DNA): TGTGCCATCAGTGGTGTAGCGGGGAGGCAAGAGACCCAGTACTTC. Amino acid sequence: CAISGVAGRQETQYF.

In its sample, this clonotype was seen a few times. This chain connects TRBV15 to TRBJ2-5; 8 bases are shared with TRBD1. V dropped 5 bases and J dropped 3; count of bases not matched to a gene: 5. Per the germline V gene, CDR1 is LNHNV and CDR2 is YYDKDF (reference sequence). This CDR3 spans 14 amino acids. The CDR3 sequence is CATSRKGQEETQYF. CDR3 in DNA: TGTGCCACCAGCCGGAAGGGACAGGAAGAGACCCAGTACTTC.

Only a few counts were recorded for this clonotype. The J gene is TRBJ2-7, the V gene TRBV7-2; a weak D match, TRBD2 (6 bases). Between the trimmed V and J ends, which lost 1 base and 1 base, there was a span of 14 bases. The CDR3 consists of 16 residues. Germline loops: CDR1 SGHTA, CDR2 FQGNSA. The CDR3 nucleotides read TGTGCCAGCAGCTTAGTGAGTCTAGCGTTATCCTACGAGCAGTACTTC. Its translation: CASSLVSLALSYEQYF.

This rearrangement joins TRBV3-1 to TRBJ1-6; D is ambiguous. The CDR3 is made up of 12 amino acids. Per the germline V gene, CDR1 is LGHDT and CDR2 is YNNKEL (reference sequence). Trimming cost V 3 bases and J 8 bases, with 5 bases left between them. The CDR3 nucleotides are TGTGCCAGCAGCCACAGGCATTCACCCCTCCACTTT. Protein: CASSHRHSPLHF.

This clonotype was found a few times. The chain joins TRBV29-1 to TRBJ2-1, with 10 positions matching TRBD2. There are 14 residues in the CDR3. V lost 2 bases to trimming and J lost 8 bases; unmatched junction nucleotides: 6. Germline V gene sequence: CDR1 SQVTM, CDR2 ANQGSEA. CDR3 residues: CSVEPAGGPDEQFF. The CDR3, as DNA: TGCAGCGTTGAACCAGCGGGGGGGCCTGATGAGCAGTTCTTC.

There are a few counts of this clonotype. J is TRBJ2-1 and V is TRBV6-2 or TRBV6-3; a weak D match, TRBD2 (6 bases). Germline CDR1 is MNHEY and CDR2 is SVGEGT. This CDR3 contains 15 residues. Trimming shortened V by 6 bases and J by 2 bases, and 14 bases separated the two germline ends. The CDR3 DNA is TGTGCCAGCAGACCCATCGGGAGCCCCTACAATGAGCAGTTCTTC. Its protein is CASRPIGSPYNEQFF.

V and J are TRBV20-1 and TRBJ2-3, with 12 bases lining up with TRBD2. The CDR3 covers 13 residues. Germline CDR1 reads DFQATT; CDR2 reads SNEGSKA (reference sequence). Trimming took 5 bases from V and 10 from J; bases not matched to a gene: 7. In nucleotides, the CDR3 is TGCAGTGCTTCTAGCGGGGGGGTAGAGGCGCAGTATTTT. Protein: CSASSGGVEAQYF.

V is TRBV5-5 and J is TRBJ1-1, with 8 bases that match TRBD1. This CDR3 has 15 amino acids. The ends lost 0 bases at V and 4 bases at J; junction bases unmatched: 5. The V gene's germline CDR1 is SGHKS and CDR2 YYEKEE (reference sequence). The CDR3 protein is CASSLGQGAFTEAFF. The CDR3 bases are TGTGCCAGCAGCTTGGGCCAGGGGGCGTTCACTGAAGCTTTCTTT.